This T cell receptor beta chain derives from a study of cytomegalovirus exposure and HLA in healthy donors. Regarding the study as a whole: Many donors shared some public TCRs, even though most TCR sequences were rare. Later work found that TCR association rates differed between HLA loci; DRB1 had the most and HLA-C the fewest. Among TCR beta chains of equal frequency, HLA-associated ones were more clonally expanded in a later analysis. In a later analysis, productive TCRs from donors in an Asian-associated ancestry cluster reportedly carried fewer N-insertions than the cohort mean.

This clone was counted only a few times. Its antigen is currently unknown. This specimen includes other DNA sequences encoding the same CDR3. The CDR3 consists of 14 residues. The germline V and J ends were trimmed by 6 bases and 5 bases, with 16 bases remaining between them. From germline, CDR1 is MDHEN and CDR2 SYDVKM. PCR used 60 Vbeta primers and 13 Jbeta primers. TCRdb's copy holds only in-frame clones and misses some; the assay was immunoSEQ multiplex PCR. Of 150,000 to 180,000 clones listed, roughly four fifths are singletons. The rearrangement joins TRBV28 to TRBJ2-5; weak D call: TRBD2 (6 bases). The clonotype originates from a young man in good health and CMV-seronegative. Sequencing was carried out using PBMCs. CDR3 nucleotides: TGTGCCAGCAGCCCCCTCGGGACTGGCGAGACCCAGTACTTC. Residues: CASSPLGTGETQYF.